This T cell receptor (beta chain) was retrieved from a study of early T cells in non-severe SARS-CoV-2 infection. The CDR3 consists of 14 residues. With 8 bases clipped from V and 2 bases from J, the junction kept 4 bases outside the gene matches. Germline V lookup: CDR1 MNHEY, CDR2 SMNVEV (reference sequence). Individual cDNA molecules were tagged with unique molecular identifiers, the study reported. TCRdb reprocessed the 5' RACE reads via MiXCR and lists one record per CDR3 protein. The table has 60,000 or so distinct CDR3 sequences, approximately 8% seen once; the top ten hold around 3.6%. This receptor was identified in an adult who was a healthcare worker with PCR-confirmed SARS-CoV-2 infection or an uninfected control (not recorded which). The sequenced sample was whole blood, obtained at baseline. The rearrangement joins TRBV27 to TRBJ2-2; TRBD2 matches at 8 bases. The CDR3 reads CASGSGVNTGELFF. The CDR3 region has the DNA TGTGCCAGCGGTAGCGGGGTCAACACCGGGGAGCTGTTTTTT.